These 10 T cell receptor beta chains were sequenced from one sample in a study of T and B cells in COVID-19 patients. TRB rearrangements were amplified by multiplex PCR with BIOMED2 TRB-A/B primers. MiXCR, applied by TCRdb to the multiplex PCR reads, yields one record per CDR3 protein. The table shows about 3,000 distinct CDR3 sequences, with about 28% occurring only once. Each TRB amplification used about 220-500 ng of genomic DNA from blood. The sample taken for sequencing was blood. The receptor source for this set is a human donor with active COVID-19. The donor label of this sample is uncertain.

The chain uses TRBV6-5 and TRBJ2-2, with 10 positions matching TRBD1. V lost 5 bases and J lost 0; bases outside the gene matches: 24. Germline-derived CDR1 and CDR2 are MNHEY and SVGAGI. CDR3 length: 23 residues. CDR3 DNA: TGTGCCAGCAGTCCCGGGACAGGGGTCCCCGGGACTATATACGCTGCGAACACCGGGGAGCTGTTTTTT. Protein: CASSPGTGVPGTIYAANTGELFF.

To note about this clonotype: A read error may be the cause here, since a much bigger clone is one base away. This chain connects TRBV6-5 to TRBJ2-1; TRBD1 matches 12 bases. J gave up 7 bases and V 4 bases, and 5 bases lay outside the gene matches. CDR3 length: 15 amino acids. In germline, CDR1 is MNHEY, CDR2 SVGAGI. For the CDR3, the DNA is TGTGCCAGCAGTTGGGGACAGGGGGCGCAGAATGAGCAGTTCTTC. Protein product: CASSWGQGAQNEQFF.

Comment on this clonotype: The junction departs from germline at one end; a sequencing error may be responsible. The V gene is TRBV5-6, the J gene TRBJ2-5; 10 positions match TRBD2. CDR1 is SGHDT and CDR2 is YYEEEE in the germline V gene. The CDR3 totals 15 residues. The CDR3 DNA is TGCGCCAGCAGCCGTAGCGGGGGGAGGGGAGAGACCCAGTACTTC. Protein sequence: CASSRSGGRGETQYF.

The V and J genes are TRBV11-2 and TRBJ2-7; 9 nucleotides align to TRBD1. V shed 1 base, J shed 6 bases, and the junction held 1 base outside the gene matches. The germline V gene encodes CDR1 SGHAT and CDR2 FQNNGV. This CDR3 contains 13 residues. The CDR3 sequence: CASSLGQGGEQYF. The CDR3 DNA follows: TGTGCCAGCAGCTTAGGACAGGGGGGCGAGCAGTACTTC.

V is TRBV6-1 and J is TRBJ1-5; perhaps TRBD1 as D (5 bases). The ends were cut back, 5 bases at V and 2 bases at J, with 13 bases in the middle. CDR3 length: 15 amino acids. The V gene's germline CDR1 is MNHNS and CDR2 SASEGT. CDR3 amino acids: CASSLQQGGNQPQHF. The DNA of the CDR3 is TGTGCCAGCAGTCTTCAACAAGGGGGCAATCAGCCCCAGCATTTT.

This clonotype has more than one count but fewer than ten. The DNA of the CDR3 is TGTGCCAGCAGCCCCCTGGAGAGTGGCGGGTACGAGCAGTACTTC. Translating gives CASSPLESGGYEQYF. The chain joins TRBV5-5 to TRBJ2-7; perhaps TRBD2 as D (5 bases). The germline V and J ends were trimmed by 4 bases and 4 bases, with 18 bases remaining between them. Germline V gives CDR1 SGHKS, CDR2 YYEKEE (reference sequence). The CDR3 contains 15 residues.

The table lists this clonotype with a few counts. The V call is TRBV6-6, the J call TRBJ2-1; either TRBD1 or TRBD2 may fit D (6 bases each). The germline V gene has CDR1 MNHNY and CDR2 SVGAGI (reference sequence). Trimming left V 2 bases short and J 7 bases short, with 9 bases between. The CDR3 has 13 amino acids. CDR3 in amino acids: CASSYRGRNEQFF. Written as DNA, the CDR3 is TGTGCCAGCAGTTACCGGGGGCGGAATGAGCAGTTCTTC.

The rearrangement uses TRBV12-3 or TRBV12-4 and TRBJ2-5; 11 bases match TRBD2. The junction had 11 bases not matched to a gene; V was cut back by 7 bases and J by 4 bases. This CDR3 is built from 16 residues. CDR3 in amino acids: CASNSYSGGARETQYF. CDR3 bases: TGTGCCAGCAACTCCTATAGCGGGGGGGCCAGAGAGACCCAGTACTTC.

This clonotype has more than one count but fewer than ten. The rearrangement links TRBV12-3 or TRBV12-4 to TRBJ1-2; D is perhaps TRBD1 (5 bases). The CDR3 runs 11 residues. V lost 6 bases to trimming and J lost 8 bases, with 10 bases between them. The CDR3 reads CASSPGYGYTF. CDR3 bases: TGTGCCAGCAGCCCAGGGTACGGCTACACCTTC.

The rearrangement joins TRBV5-4 to TRBJ2-2; D gene uncertain. The ends were cut back, 4 bases at V and 1 base at J, with 14 bases in the middle. This CDR3 region has 16 residues. Germline V lookup: CDR1 SGHNT, CDR2 YYREEE (reference sequence). The chain's CDR3 is CASSADPRENTGELFF. The CDR3 bases are TGTGCCAGCAGCGCCGACCCACGCGAGAACACCGGGGAGCTGTTTTTT.